The entry that follows covers one T cell receptor beta chain sequence. These data are taken from a study of blood T cell repertoires in COVID-19. This CDR3 is 13 amino acids long. V gave up 4 bases and J gave up 0 bases, with 7 bases separating them. The germline V gene encodes CDR1 SGDLS and CDR2 YYNGEE. Assay used: immunoSEQ multiplex PCR; TCRdb lists only in-frame clones, some missing. The sample contains approximately 140,000 clones, roughly 90% of which appear only once. The TCR comes from a woman aged 40 to 50 who had been exposed to COVID-19. Material for sequencing was PBMCs or T cells enriched from blood (not recorded which). V usage is TRBV9 and J usage is TRBJ2-5, with a weak D call TRBD1 (5 bases). This CDR3 is CASSQDNQETQYF. DNA for the CDR3: TGTGCCAGCAGCCAGGACAACCAAGAGACCCAGTACTTC.